The entry below gives a single T cell receptor (beta chain) sequence along with its context. Unique molecular identifiers featured in how the TCRbeta library was prepared. TCRdb reprocessed the PCR reads with MiXCR, giving one entry per CDR3 protein. The repertoire consists of about 72,000 distinct CDR3 sequences, with 7.3% occurring once and the leading ten covering 2.5%. This record belongs to a study of T-cell reconstitution after alpha-beta-depleted transplantation in children. Unmatched junction bases numbered 5, after V lost 3 bases and J lost 4 bases. The CDR3 runs to 14 residues. Germline V gene lookup returns CDR1 MGHRA and CDR2 YSYEKL.

This clonotype was obtained from a human donor who donated a stem cell graft to a child with acute lymphoblastic leukemia. The sequences come from PBMCs from the stem cell graft donor, collected from the stem cell graft. The gene calls are TRBV4-1 and TRBJ1-1; 7 nucleotides match TRBD1. The DNA for the CDR3 is TGCGCCAGCAGCCATCCGGGACAGAGCACTGAAGCTTTCTTT. This sequence encodes CASSHPGQSTEAFF.